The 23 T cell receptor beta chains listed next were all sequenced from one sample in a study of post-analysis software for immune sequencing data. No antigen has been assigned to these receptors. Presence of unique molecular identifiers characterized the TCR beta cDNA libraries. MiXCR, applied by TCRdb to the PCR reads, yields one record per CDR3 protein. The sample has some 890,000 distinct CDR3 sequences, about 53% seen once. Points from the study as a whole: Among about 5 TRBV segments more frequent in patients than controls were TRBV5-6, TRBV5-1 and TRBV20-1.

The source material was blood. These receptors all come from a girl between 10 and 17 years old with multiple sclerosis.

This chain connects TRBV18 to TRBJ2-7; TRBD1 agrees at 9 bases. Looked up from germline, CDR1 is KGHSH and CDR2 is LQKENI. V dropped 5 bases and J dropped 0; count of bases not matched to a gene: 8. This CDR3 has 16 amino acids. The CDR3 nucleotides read TGTGCCAGCTCATCGACAGGGGGGCAAGTCTCCTACGAGCAGTACTTC. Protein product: CASSSTGGQVSYEQYF. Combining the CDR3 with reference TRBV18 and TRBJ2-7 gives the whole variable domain NAGVMQNPRHLVRRRGQEARLRCSPMKGHSHVYWYRQLPEEGLKFMVYLQKENIIDESGMPKERFSAEFPKEGPSILRIQQVVRGDSAAYFCASSSTGGQVSYEQYFGPGTRLTVT.

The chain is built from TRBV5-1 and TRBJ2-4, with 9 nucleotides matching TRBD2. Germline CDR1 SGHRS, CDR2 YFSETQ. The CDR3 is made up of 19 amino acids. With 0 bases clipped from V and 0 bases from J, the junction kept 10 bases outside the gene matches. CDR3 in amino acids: CASSLVLAGGPGAKNIQYF. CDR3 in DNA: TGCGCCAGCAGCTTGGTCCTCGCGGGAGGGCCAGGAGCCAAAAACATTCAGTACTTC. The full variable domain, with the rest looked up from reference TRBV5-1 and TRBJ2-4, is KAGVTQTPRYLIKTRGQQVTLSCSPISGHRSVSWYQQTPGQGLQFLFEYFSETQRNKGNFPGRFSGRQFSNSRSEMNVSTLELGDSALYLCASSLVLAGGPGAKNIQYFGAGTRLSVL.

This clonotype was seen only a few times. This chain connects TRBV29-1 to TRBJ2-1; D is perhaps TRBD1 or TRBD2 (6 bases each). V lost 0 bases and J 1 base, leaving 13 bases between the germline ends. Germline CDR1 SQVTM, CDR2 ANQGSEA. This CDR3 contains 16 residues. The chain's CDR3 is CSVEDRGTRSYNEQFF. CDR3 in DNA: TGCAGCGTTGAAGATCGCGGGACAAGATCCTACAATGAGCAGTTCTTC.

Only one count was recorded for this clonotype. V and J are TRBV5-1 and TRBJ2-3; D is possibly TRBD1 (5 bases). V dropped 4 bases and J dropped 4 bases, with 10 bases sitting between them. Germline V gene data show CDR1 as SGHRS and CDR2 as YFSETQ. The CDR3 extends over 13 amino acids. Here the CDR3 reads CASSIRQPDTQYF. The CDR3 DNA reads TGCGCCAGCAGCATTAGACAGCCAGATACGCAGTATTTT.

The CDR3 DNA sequence: TGCAGTGCTGGACGGAGCCCCGTGGGCACTGAAGCTTTCTTT. Its protein is CSAGRSPVGTEAFF. The chain combines TRBV20-1 with TRBJ1-1, with D uncertain. Trimming shortened V by 5 bases and J by 4 bases, and 17 bases separated the two germline ends. Per the germline V gene, CDR1 is DFQATT and CDR2 is SNEGSKA (reference sequence). The CDR3 consists of 14 residues.

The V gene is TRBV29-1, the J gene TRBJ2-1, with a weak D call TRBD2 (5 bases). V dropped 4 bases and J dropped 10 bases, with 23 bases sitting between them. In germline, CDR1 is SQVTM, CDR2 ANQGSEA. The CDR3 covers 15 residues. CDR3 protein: CSVALRLAFSNEQFF. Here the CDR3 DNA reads TGCAGCGTTGCTCTTCGCCTAGCATTTTCCAACGAGCAGTTCTTC.

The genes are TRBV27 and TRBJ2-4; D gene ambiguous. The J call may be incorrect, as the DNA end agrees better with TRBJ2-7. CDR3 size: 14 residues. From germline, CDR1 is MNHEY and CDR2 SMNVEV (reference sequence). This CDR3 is CASSFKGAYYEQYF. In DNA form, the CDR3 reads TGTGCCAGCAGTTTCAAGGGCGCCTACTACGAGCAGTACTTC.

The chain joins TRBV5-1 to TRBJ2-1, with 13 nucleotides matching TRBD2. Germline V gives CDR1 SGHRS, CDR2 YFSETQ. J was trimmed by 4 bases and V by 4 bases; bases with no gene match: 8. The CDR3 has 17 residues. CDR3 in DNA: TGCGCCAGCAGCCTAAGGACTAGCGGGGGACGGTACAATGAGCAGTTCTTC. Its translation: CASSLRTSGGRYNEQFF.

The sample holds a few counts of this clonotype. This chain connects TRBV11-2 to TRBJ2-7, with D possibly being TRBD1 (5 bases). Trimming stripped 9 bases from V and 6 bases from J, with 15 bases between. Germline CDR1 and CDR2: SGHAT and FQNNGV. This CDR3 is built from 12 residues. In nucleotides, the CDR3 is TGTGCCAGTAAGTGGCAGGGTGGCGAGCAGTACTTC. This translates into CASKWQGGEQYF.

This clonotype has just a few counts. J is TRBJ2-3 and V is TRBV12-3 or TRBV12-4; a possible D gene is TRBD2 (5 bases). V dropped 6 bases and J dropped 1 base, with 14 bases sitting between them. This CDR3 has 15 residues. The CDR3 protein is CASRTDPGGTDTQYF. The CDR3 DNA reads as TGTGCCAGCAGGACCGACCCCGGGGGCACAGATACGCAGTATTTT.

CDR3 amino acids: CSVGGVVREEQYF. As DNA, the CDR3 is TGCAGCGTGGGGGGCGTAGTCCGGGAAGAGCAGTACTTC. The chain recombines TRBV29-1 with TRBJ2-7, with D perhaps matching TRBD1 or TRBD2 (6 bases each). V was trimmed by 6 bases and J by 7 bases, leaving 19 bases between them. This CDR3 spans 13 amino acids. Germline CDR1 and CDR2: SQVTM and ANQGSEA.

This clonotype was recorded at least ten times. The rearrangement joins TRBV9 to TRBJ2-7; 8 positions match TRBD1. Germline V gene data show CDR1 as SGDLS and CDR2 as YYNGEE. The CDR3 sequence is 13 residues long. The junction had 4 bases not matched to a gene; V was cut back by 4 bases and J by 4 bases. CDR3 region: CASSSRTGYEQYF. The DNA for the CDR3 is TGTGCCAGCAGCTCTCGGACAGGGTACGAGCAGTACTTC.

CDR3 in DNA: TGTGCTAGTGCCGAAGACGGGAGCTCCTACAATGAGCAGTTCTTC. It is translated as CASAEDGSSYNEQFF. The chain is built from TRBV12-5 and TRBJ2-1; tentative D call: TRBD2 (6 bases). Per germline, CDR1 LGHNT and CDR2 FRNRAP. V was clipped by 7 bases and J by 0 bases, with 13 bases between them. The CDR3 contains 15 residues.

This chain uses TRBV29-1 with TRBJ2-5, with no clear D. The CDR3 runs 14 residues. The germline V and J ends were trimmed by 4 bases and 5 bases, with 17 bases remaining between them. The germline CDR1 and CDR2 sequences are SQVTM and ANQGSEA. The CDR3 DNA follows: TGCAGCGTTGGAGATTTCTCGTGGCAGGAGACCCAGTACTTC. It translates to CSVGDFSWQETQYF.

The chain's CDR3 is CASRGTSGGKETQYF. CDR3 DNA sequence: TGTGCCAGCAGGGGGACTAGCGGGGGAAAAGAGACCCAGTACTTC. J is TRBJ2-4 and V is TRBV3-1; TRBD2 aligns across 14 bases. The assigned J gene may be wrong: the sequence end matches TRBJ2-5 better. Germline values: CDR1 LGHDT, CDR2 YNNKEL (reference sequence). The CDR3 has 15 residues.

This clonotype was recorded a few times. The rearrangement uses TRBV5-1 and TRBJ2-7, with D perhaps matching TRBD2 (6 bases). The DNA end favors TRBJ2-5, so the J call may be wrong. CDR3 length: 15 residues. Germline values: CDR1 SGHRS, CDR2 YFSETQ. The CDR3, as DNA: TGCGCCAGCAGCCCAGGGACTCCAGGGCCAGAGACCCAGTACTTC. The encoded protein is CASSPGTPGPETQYF.

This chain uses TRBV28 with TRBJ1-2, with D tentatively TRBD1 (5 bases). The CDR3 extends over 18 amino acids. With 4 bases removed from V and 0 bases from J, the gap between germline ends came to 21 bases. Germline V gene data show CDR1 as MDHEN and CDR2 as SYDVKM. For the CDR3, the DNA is TGTGCCAGCAGTTATCTCCGGGACTTGGTGAGGGCTAACTATGGCTACACCTTC. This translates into CASSYLRDLVRANYGYTF.

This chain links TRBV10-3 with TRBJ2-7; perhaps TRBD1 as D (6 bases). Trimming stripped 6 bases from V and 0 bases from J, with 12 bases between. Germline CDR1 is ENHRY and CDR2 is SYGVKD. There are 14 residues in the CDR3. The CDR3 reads CAIRGAGVSYEQYF. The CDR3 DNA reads TGTGCCATCAGGGGGGCAGGGGTCTCCTACGAGCAGTACTTC.

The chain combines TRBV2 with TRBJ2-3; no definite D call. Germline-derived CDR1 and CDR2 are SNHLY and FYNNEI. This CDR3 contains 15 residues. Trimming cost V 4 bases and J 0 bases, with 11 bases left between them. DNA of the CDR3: TGTGCCAGCAGTGTCGATCACGCTAGCACAGATACGCAGTATTTT. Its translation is CASSVDHASTDTQYF.

CDR3 sequence (DNA): TGTGCCAGCAGTCGATGGGACTCAAACCCTAACAATGAGCAGTTCTTC. This sequence encodes CASSRWDSNPNNEQFF. This rearrangement joins TRBV9 to TRBJ2-1; possible D gene TRBD2, 6 bases. The germline V gene encodes CDR1 SGDLS and CDR2 YYNGEE. Between the trimmed V and J ends, which lost 5 bases and 5 bases, there was a span of 20 bases. This CDR3 contains 16 residues.

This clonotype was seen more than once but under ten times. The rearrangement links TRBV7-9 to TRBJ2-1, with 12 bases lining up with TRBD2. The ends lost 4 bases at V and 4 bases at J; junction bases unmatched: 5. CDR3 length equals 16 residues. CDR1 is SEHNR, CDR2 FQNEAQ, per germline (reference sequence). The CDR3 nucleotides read TGTGCCAGCAGCTCACTAGCGGGGGGCTTATACAATGAGCAGTTCTTC. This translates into CASSSLAGGLYNEQFF. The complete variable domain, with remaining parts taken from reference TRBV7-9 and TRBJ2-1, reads DTGVSQNPRHKITKRGQNVTFRCDPISEHNRLYWYRQTLGQGPEFLTYFQNEAQLEKSRLLSDRFSAERPKGSFSTLEIQRTEQGDSAMYLCASSSLAGGLYNEQFFGPGTRLTVL.

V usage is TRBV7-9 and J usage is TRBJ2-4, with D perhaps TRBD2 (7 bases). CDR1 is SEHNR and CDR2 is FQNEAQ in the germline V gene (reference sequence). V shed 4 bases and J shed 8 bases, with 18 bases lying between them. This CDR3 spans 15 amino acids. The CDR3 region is CASSSRREEGDIQYF. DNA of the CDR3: TGTGCCAGCAGCTCCAGACGGGAGGAGGGGGACATTCAGTACTTC.

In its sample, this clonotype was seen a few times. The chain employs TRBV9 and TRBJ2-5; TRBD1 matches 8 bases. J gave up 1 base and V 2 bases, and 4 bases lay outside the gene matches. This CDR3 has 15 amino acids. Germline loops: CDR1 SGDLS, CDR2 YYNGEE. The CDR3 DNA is TGTGCCAGCAGCGTCAGTACAGGGGGCCAAGAGACCCAGTACTTC. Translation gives CASSVSTGGQETQYF.